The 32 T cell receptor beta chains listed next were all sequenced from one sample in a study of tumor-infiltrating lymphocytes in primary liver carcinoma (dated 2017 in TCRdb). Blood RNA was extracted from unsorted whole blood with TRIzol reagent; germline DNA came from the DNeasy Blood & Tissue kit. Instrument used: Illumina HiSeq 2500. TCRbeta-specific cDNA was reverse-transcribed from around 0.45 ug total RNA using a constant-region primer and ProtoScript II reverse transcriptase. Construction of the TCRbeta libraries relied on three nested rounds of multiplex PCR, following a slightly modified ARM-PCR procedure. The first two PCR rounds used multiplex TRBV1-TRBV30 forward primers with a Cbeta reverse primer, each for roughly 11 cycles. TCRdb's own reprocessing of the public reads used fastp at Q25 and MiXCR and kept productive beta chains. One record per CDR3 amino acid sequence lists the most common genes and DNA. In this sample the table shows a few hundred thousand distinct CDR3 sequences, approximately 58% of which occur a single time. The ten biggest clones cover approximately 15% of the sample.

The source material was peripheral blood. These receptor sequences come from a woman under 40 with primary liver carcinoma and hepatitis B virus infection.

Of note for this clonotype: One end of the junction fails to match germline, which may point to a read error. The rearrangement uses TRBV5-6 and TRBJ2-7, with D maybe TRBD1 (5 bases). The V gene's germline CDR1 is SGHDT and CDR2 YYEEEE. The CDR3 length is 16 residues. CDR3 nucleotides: TGTGCCAGCAGCCAATACCTGACAGTGATCTCCTACAAGCAGTACTTC. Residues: CASSQYLTVISYKQYF.

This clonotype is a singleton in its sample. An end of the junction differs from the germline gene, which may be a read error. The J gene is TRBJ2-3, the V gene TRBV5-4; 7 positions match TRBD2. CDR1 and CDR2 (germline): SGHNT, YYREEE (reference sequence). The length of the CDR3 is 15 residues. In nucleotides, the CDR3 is TGTGCCAGCAGCTTTCGGCGGGAGACGGTAGATACGCAGTGTTTT. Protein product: CASSFRRETVDTQCF. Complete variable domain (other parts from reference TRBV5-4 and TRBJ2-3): ETGVTQSPTHLIKTRGQQVTLRCSSQSGHNTVSWYQQALGQGPQFIFQYYREEENGRGNFPPRFSGLQFPNYSSELNVNALELDDSALYLCASSFRRETVDTQCFGPGTRLTVL.

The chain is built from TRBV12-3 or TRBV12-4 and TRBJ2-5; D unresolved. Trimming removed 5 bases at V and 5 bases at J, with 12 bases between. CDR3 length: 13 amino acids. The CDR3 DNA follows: TGTGCCAGCAGTGTGGGCCACCGTGAGACCCAGTACTTC. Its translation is CASSVGHRETQYF.

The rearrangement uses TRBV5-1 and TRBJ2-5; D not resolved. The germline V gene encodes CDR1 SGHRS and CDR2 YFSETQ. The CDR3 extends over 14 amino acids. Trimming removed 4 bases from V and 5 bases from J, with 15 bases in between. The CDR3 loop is CASSHRVARETQYF. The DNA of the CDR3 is TGCGCCAGCAGCCACCGGGTCGCGAGGGAGACCCAGTACTTC.

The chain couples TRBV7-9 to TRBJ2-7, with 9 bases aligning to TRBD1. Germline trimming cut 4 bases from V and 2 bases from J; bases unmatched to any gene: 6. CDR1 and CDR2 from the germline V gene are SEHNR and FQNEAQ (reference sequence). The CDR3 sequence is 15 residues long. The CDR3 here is CASSSGQGITYEQYF. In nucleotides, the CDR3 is TGTGCCAGCAGCTCCGGACAGGGGATAACCTACGAGCAGTACTTC.

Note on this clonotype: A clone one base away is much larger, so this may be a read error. CDR3 sequence: CSGGLVGSQETQYF. CDR3 bases: TGCAGCGGAGGACTAGTGGGCTCCCAAGAGACCCAGTACTTC. V and J are TRBV29-1 and TRBJ2-5, with 7 nucleotides matching TRBD2. Trimming took 7 bases from V and 1 from J; bases not matched to a gene: 9. The CDR3 spans 14 residues. In germline, CDR1 is SQVTM, CDR2 ANQGSEA.

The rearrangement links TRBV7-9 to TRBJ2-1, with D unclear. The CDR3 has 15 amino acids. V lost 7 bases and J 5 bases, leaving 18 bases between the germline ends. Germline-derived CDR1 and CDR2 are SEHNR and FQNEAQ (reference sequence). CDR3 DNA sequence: TGTGCCAGCAATTTGGCGACTTCACCCAACAATGAGCAGTTCTTC. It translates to CASNLATSPNNEQFF.

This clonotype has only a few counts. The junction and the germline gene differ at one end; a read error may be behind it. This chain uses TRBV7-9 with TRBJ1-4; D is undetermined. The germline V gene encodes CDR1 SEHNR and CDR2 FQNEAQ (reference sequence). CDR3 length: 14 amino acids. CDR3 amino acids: CASSLGSLSEKLFF. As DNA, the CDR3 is TGTGCCAGCAGCTTAGGGAGCTTAAGCGAAAAACTGTTTTTC.

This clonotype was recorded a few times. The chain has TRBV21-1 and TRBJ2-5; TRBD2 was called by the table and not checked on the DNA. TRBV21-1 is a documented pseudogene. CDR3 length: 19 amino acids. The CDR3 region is CASSKGPLKRTPREETQYF. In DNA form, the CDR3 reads TGTGCCAGCAGCAAAGGACCTTTGAAAAGGACTCCCAGAGAAGAGACCCAGTACTTC.

CDR3 nucleotide sequence: TGTGCCAGCCGCCACAGGGCTGAGAGCGTATCACCCCTCCACTTT. It translates to CASRHRAESVSPLHF. The chain couples TRBV11-3 to TRBJ1-6; D might be TRBD1 (6 bases). This CDR3 spans 15 amino acids. Trimming shortened V by 8 bases and J by 10 bases, and 21 bases separated the two germline ends. Germline values: CDR1 SGHNT, CDR2 YENEEA.

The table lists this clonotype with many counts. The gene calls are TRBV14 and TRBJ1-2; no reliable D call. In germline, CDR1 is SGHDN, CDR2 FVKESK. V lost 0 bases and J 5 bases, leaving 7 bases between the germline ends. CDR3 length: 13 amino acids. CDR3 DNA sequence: TGTGCCAGCAGCCAAGATCAACAGTATGGCTACACCTTC. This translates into CASSQDQQYGYTF.

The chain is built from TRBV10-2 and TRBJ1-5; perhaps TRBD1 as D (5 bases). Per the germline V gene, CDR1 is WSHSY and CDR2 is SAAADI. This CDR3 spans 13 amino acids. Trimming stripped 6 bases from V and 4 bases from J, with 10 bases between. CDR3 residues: CASRGTWNQPQHF. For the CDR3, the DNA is TGCGCCAGCAGAGGGACTTGGAATCAGCCCCAGCATTTT.

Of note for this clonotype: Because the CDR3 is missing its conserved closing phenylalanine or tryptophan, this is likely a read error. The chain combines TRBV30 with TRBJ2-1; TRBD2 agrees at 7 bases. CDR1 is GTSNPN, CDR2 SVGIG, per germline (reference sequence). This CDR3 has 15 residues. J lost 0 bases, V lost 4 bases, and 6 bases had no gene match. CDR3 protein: CAWNSRTSSYNEQFI. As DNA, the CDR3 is TGTGCCTGGAACTCTCGGACTAGCTCCTACAATGAGCAGTTCATC.

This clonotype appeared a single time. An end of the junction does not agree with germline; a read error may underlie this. The CDR3 protein is CASSQDILSSGANVLTF. The CDR3 DNA sequence: TGTGCCAGCAGCCAAGACATATTAAGTTCCGGGGCCAACGTCCTGACTTTT. The chain couples TRBV4-2 to TRBJ2-6; either TRBD1 or TRBD2 may supply D (5 bases each). The CDR3 covers 17 residues. CDR1 is LGHNA, CDR2 YNFKEQ, per germline.

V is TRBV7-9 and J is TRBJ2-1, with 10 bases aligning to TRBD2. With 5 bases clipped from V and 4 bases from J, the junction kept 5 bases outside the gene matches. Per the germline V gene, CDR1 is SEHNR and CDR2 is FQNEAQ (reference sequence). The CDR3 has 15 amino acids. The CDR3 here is CASSQGLAEYNEQFF. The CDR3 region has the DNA TGTGCCAGCAGCCAAGGACTAGCGGAATACAATGAGCAGTTCTTC. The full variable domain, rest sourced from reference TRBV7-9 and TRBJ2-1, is DTGVSQNPRHKITKRGQNVTFRCDPISEHNRLYWYRQTLGQGPEFLTYFQNEAQLEKSRLLSDRFSAERPKGSFSTLEIQRTEQGDSAMYLCASSQGLAEYNEQFFGPGTRLTVL.

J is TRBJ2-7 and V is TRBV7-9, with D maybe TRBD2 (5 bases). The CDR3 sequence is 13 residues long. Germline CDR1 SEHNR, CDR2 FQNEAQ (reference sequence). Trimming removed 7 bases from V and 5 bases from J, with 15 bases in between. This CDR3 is CASTLAGHDEQYF. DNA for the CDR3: TGTGCCAGCACCTTGGCGGGCCACGACGAGCAGTACTTC.

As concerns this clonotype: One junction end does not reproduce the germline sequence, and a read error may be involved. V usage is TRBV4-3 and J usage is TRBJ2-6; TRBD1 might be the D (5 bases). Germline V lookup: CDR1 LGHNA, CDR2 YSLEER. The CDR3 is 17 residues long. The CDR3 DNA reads TGCGCCAGCAGCCAAGATCAATTCGTCACTGGGGCCAACGTCCTGAGTTTC. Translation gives CASSQDQFVTGANVLSF.

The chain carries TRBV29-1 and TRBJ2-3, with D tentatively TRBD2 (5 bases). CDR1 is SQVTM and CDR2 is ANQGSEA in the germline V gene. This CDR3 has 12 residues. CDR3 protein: CIVETNTDTQYF. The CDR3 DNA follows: TGCATTGTCGAGACTAACACAGATACGCAGTATTTT.

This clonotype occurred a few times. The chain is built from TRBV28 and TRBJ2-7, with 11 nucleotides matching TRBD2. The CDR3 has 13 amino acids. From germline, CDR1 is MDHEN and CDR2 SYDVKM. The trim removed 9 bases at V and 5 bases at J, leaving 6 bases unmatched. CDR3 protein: CASLSGRANEQYF. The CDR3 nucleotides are TGTGCCAGTCTTAGCGGGAGGGCTAACGAGCAGTACTTC.

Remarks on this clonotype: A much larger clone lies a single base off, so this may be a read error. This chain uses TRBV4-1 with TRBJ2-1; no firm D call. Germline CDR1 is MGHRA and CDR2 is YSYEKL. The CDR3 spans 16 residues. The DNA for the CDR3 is TGCGCCAGCAACCAAGCTTTCTCTCAAGCCTACAATGAGCAGTTCTTC. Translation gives CASNQAFSQAYNEQFF.

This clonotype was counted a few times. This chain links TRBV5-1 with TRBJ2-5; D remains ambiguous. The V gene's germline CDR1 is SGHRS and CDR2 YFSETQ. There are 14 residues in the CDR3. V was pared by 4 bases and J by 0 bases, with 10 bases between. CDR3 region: CASSPLINQETQYF. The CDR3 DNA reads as TGCGCCAGCAGCCCGCTAATAAACCAAGAGACCCAGTACTTC.

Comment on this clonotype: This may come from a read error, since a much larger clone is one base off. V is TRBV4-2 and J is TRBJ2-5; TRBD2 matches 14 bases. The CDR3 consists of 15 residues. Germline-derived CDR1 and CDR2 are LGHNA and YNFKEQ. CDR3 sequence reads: CASNQGTSGSETQYF. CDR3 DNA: TGTGCCAGCAACCAAGGGACTAGCGGGAGTGAGACCCAGTACTTC.

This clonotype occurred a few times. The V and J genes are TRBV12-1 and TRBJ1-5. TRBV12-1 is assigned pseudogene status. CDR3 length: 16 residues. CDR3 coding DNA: TGTGCCAGCCCCCACCCTCTCGACACCTTCAATCAGCCCCAGCATTTT. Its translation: CASPHPLDTFNQPQHF.

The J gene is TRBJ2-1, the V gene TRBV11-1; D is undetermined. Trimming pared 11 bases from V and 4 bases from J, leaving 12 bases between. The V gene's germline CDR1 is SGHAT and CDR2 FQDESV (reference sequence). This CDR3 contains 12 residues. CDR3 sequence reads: CACTDRYNEQFF. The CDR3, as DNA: TGTGCCTGTACGGACCGGTACAATGAGCAGTTCTTC.

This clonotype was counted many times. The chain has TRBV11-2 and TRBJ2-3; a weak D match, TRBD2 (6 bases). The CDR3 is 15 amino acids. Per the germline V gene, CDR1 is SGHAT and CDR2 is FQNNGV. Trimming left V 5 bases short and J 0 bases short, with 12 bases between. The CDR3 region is CASSPRLVSTDTQYF. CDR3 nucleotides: TGTGCCAGCAGCCCGAGACTAGTTAGCACAGATACGCAGTATTTT.

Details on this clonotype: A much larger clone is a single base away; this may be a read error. In DNA form, the CDR3 reads TGTGCCAGCAGCCAAGATGGTGCCCCTACCTACGGGCAGTACTTC. It specifies CASSQDGAPTYGQYF. The chain uses TRBV4-2 and TRBJ2-7, with D unclear. CDR1 LGHNA and CDR2 YNFKEQ come from the germline V gene. CDR3 length: 15 residues.

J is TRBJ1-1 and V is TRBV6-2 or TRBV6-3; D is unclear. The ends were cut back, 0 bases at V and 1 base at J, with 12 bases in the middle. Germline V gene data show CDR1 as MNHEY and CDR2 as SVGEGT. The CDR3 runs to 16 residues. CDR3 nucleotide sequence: TGTGCCAGCAGTTACTCGTTTGGCTGCGGGAACACTGAAGCTTTCTTT. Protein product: CASSYSFGCGNTEAFF.

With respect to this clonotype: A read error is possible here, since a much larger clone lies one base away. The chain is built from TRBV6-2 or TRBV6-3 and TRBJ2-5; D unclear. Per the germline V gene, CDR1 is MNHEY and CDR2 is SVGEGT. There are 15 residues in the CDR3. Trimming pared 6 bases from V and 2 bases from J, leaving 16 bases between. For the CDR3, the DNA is TGTGCCAGCAGGGTGATAGGACGGTATCAAGAGACCCAGTACTTC. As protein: CASRVIGRYQETQYF.

The CDR3 DNA reads as TGCAGTGCTAACCTAGCCGCGGGGGGGCTCGGAAACACCATATATTTT. This translates into CSANLAAGGLGNTIYF. V and J are TRBV20-1 and TRBJ1-3; possible D gene TRBD1, 6 bases. V was clipped by 4 bases and J by 4 bases, with 20 bases between them. Germline CDR1 and CDR2: DFQATT and SNEGSKA (reference sequence). This CDR3 is built from 16 residues.

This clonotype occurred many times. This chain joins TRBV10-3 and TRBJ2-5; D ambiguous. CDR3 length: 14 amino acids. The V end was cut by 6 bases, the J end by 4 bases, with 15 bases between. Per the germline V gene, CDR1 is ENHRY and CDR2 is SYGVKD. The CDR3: CAIRDGPPGETQYF. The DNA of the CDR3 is TGTGCCATCAGAGACGGGCCTCCTGGAGAGACCCAGTACTTC.

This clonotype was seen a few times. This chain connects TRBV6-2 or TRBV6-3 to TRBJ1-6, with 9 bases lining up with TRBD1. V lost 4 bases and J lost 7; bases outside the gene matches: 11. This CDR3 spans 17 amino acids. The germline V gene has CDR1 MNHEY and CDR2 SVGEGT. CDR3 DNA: TGTGCCAGCAGTTCCGGGACAGGGTCGCTATGGAATTCACCCCTCCACTTT. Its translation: CASSSGTGSLWNSPLHF.

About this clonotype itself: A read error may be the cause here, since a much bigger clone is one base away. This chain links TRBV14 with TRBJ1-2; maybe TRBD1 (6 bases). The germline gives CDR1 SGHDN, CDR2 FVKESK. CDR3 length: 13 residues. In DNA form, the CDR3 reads TGTGCCTGCAGCCTCGGACAGATCTATGGCTACACCTTC. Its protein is CACSLGQIYGYTF.